This T cell receptor (beta chain) was identified during a study of molecular identifiers for immune sequencing clone quantification. V was pared by 4 bases and J by 4 bases, with 19 bases between. The CDR3 length is 16 residues. Looked up from germline, CDR1 is PRHDT and CDR2 is FYEKMQ (reference sequence). A single record per CDR3 protein comes from TCRdb applying MiXCR to the PCR reads. This table holds 300,000 to 400,000 distinct CDR3 sequences, roughly a quarter found once. The receptor comes from a human donor in good health. Some libraries in this study had Jurkat cell RNA spiked in. The J gene is TRBJ1-2, the V gene TRBV13; D may be TRBD1 (5 bases). Sequencing was done on a sample of naive CD8+ T cells from blood, with Jurkat cell RNA spiked in. Specified subset: FACS-sorted CD8+CD4-CCR7+CD45RA+ naive T cells. CDR3 sequence (DNA): TGTGCCAGCAGCTATGACCGGGACCCAAGGATCTATGGCTACACCTTC. Translation: CASSYDRDPRIYGYTF.